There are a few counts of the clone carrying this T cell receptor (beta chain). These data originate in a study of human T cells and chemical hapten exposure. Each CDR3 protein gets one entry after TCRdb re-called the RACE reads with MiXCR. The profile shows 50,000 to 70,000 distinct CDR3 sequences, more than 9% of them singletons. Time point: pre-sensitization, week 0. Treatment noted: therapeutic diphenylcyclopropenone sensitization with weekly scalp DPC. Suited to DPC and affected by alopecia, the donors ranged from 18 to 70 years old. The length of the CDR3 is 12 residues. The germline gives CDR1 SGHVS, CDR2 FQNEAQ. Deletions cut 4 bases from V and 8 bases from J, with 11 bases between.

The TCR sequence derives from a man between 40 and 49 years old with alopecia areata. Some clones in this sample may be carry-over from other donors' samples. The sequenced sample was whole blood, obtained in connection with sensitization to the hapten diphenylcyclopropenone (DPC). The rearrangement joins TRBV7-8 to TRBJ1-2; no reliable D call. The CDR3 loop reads CASSSASSGYTF. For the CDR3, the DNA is TGTGCCAGCAGCTCCGCATCGTCAGGCTACACCTTC.